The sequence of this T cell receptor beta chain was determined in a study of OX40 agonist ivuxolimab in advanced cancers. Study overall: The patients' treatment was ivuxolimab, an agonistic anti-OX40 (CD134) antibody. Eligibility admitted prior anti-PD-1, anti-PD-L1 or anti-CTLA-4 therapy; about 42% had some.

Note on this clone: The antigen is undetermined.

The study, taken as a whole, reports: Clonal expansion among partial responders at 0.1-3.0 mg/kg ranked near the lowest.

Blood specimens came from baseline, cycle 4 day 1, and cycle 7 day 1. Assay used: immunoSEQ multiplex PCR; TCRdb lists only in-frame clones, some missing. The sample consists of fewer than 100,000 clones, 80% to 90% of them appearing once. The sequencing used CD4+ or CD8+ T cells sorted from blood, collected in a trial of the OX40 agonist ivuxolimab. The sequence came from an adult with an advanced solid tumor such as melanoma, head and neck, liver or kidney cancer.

For the CDR3, the DNA is TGTGCCAGCAGCTTTGACCAAGAGACCCAGTACTTC. Encoded protein: CASSFDQETQYF. This rearrangement joins TRBV5-5 to TRBJ2-5; no clear D gene. Germline CDR1 and CDR2: SGHKS and YYEKEE (reference sequence). Trimming cost V 2 bases and J 0 bases, with 2 bases left between them. The CDR3 has 12 amino acids.